This TCR beta chain was identified during a study of human T cells and chemical hapten exposure. Study background: The patients, most of them female, presented with alopecia areata, totalis or universalis. Variation in per-sample TCR yields came mainly from small pooled library volume differences. Whole-study results and caveats: Alopecia in the donors means their immune response may deviate from healthy people's. Expanded TCRs showed more large CDR3 clusters than pre-sensitization or healthy control sets.

TCRdb recomputed calls from the RACE reads with MiXCR, one row per CDR3 protein. The repertoire holds about 49,000 distinct CDR3 sequences, with around a tenth as singletons. This sample's time point: patch test 1, 2 weeks after DPC sensitization. Sample treatment: therapeutic diphenylcyclopropenone sensitization with weekly scalp DPC. Many counts were recorded for this clonotype. Its antigen is undetermined. Germline CDR1 and CDR2: MGHRA and YSYEKL. The trim removed 4 bases at V and 6 bases at J, leaving 11 bases unmatched. The CDR3 is 16 amino acids. The V gene is TRBV4-1, the J gene TRBJ2-1, with 8 bases matching TRBD2. The sequence derives from a woman in her forties or fifties with alopecia areata. Some clones in this sample may be carry-over from other donors' samples. Sequencing was performed on whole blood, taken in connection with sensitization to the hapten diphenylcyclopropenone (DPC). The DNA of the CDR3 is TGCGCCAGCAGCCCGCTAACTAGCGGAGCTTTCAATGAGCAGTTCTTC. Translated: CASSPLTSGAFNEQFF.